The present TCR beta chain was sequenced within a study of cytomegalovirus exposure and HLA in healthy donors (dated by TCRdb to about 2017). For context, the study as a whole: An earlier analysis of several hundred of the donors reported roughly 300 Gb of sequence data and 117 million unique TCR beta sequences obtained from about 200 million T cells. Roughly 320 gigabases of sequencing data and around 85 million unique TCR sequences made up an early release that covered about 640 HLA-typed donors. The genetic ancestry cluster associated with self-reported Caucasian donors included 81% of the 300 to 400 genotyped donors. The aim of the study was to test whether cataloging public T cell receptors could identify signatures of past pathogen exposure. The study profiled the T cell repertoires of 666 subjects by immunosequencing and related them to cytomegalovirus serostatus. A separate validation cohort of roughly 130 different subjects was used in addition to the 666-subject first cohort. The study combined high-throughput TCR immunosequencing, statistical association of individual TCRs with disease status, and machine learning to predict cytomegalovirus infection status. A later analysis re-examined previously published TCR beta repertoires from more than 600 donors and added high-resolution HLA genotyping to investigate patterns of TCR occurrence. Rather than using new phenotypic data, the later analysis identified candidate immune exposures from TCR beta sequences and from how often those sequences occurred across donors. To decide whether each TCR beta V gene segment behaved as functional or pseudogenic, an earlier analysis of several hundred of the donors relied on high-throughput TCR beta sequencing. Alongside the repertoire data, information on donor age, sex, ethnicity and CMV serostatus was compiled. In a later genetic analysis, genome-wide SNP genotypes for about three fifths of the roughly 670 donors were used, and that subset was treated as a discovery cohort. All discovery cohort repertoires had been generated using a single sequencing platform. HLA typing included class I and class II loci at four-digit resolution. Typing coverage varied by locus: roughly 620-640 donors for A, B, C, DRB1 and DQB1; around 560 for DQA1; approximately 570 for DPA1; approximately 470 for DPB1. Because of strong linkage in the cohort, roughly five DR-DQ haplotypes were treated as single units for association and clustering. Among 300 to 500 genotyped donors of the cohort, an average of around 220,000 unique TCR beta nucleotide sequences was sequenced per donor, of which roughly 18% were non-productive.

The germline V gene (reference sequence) yields SSHAT for CDR1 and FNYEAQ for CDR2. The CDR3 measures 13 amino acids from cysteine to phenylalanine. CDR3 DNA only is kept here, 39 bases in frame from base 1. Remarks on this clone: Its recognized antigen is unknown. At one end the junction does not follow the germline gene, possibly because of a read error.

Points the paper makes about the study in general: The 87-base-pair reads could not distinguish some IMGT-functional V segments, including TRBV6-2 and TRBV6-3, so those segments were excluded. When HLA alleles, especially DR and DQ, strongly co-occurred, attributing TCR associations to individual alleles was difficult. Immune exposure information for the cohort was limited to CMV serostatus. In a later analysis, several top co-occurrence clusters were reported to appear linked to parvovirus B19, influenza, CMV and Epstein-Barr virus. Three of the identified cytomegalovirus-associated TCR beta chains were confirmed in vitro to be specific for cytomegalovirus antigens. A cluster of highly shared sequence variants was judged likely to represent a technical artifact of the sequencing pipeline. Because HLA typing was unavailable for some donors at each locus, only the typed subset was used in association tests. In a later analysis, 15,000 to 20,000 TCR beta sequences were associated with specific HLA alleles at a false discovery rate of 0.05. Because counts were too low, fewer than 20 rarely observed V segments, including chromosome 9 orphons, were excluded from the earlier analysis of about 500 of the donors. Linkage disequilibrium might explain the correlated functional status among segregating V segments, but an unknown experimental factor could not be excluded. The authors suggested that the approach could potentially be extended to other disease states and immunological phenotypes. The classifier was reported to diagnose cytomegalovirus status with high specificity and sensitivity in both the original and validation cohorts. In an earlier analysis of fewer than 700 of the donors, most TCR beta V segments appeared in productive rearrangements about 87% or about 30% of the time, broadly matching IMGT annotations. Compared with the approximately 700-donor mean, donors in an Asian-associated ancestry cluster had fewer N-insertions in productive TCRs, according to a later genetic analysis. In a later genetic analysis, a missense DCLRE1C variant was associated with V-gene and J-gene trimming of TCR beta chains, and the association was replicated in an independent cohort. A further reported finding was that TCR beta sequences accurately predicted the HLA-A and HLA-B alleles for most subjects in the first cohort. Compared with equally common non-associated chains, HLA-associated TCR beta chains in a later analysis were more clonally expanded and had lower generation probabilities. In a later analysis, the rate of TCR association differed among HLA loci, with DRB1 alleles having the most associated TCRs and HLA-C alleles having the fewest. A total of fewer than 200 TCR beta chains were listed by the study as associated with cytomegalovirus. While some public TCRs were present in many individuals, most TCR sequences turned up only very rarely across donors. In a later analysis, most CMV-associated TCR beta chains were found to appear HLA-restricted, with HLA associations seemingly driven largely by CMV exposure. Presence/absence analyses assumed roughly uniform sequencing depth across donors, an assumption that may not hold. This cohort had only TCR beta chains sequenced, and the lack of alpha or paired-chain data limited which features could be detected.

The method behind the library was the immunoSEQ multiplex PCR assay. The multiplex PCR relied on a mix of 60 forward primers for TCR Vbeta segments and 13 reverse primers for TCR Jbeta segments. Amplification of the CDR3 region of rearranged TCR beta genes was performed with a multiplex PCR assay on genomic DNA. On the Illumina HiSeq System, the amplified TCR beta libraries were sequenced as 87-base-pair reads. The published analysis was carried out like this. In a later analysis, tens of millions of unique TCR beta chains were counted across the 650 to 750 repertoires, and around 11 million of these chains were shared by at least two donors. Raw reads were error-corrected and collapsed into unique sequences by a nearest-neighbor algorithm in which closely related sequences were merged to remove PCR and sequencing errors. Alignment of CDR3 sequences to IMGT reference sequences was used to assign V, D and J gene segments. Each retained sequence needed at least a six-nucleotide match to both a V gene segment and a J gene segment. Rearrangements were classified as productive when the CDR3 lacked stop codons and remained in frame with V and J, and all other rearrangements were classified as non-productive. CDR3 was defined according to IMGT convention as the region running from the second conserved V-encoded cysteine to the conserved J-encoded phenylalanine. In an earlier analysis of 550 to 650 of the donors, sequences lacking an unambiguous match to a single V gene segment were excluded. An earlier analysis of several hundred of the donors classified V segments as functional when productive rearrangements were above 56.7% and as segregating when the standard deviation between donors was above 5%. A statistical classification framework was developed to diagnose cytomegalovirus status using the catalog of TCR beta chain sequences. In a later analysis, TCR nucleotide sequences were compared against IMGT/GENE-DB human TR gene sequences so that V and J genes could be assigned. The TCRdist pipeline was used in a later analysis to assign CDR3 sequences and most-parsimonious VDJ recombination scenarios. In a later analysis, every TCR beta chain was defined by the combination of its CDR3 amino acid sequence and its V-gene family, and reads without a unique V-gene family were dropped. As a way to deal with suspected cross-contamination and a sequencing artifact, a later analysis dropped hundreds of nucleotide sequences that were highly shared and had low generation probability. A later analysis calculated a clonal expansion index for each public chain from normalized within-repertoire ranks of inferred template counts. In a later analysis, generation probabilities were computed with a VDJ recombination model fitted to out-of-frame rearrangements, and the resulting probabilities were checked against IGoR. A later analysis scored TCR-TCR, TCR-HLA and TCR-CMV co-occurrence with hypergeometric tests, applying a repertoire-size bias correction to TCR pairs. To estimate false discovery rates, a later analysis permuted the HLA or CMV assignments 20 times. A later analysis grouped co-occurring TCRs with DBSCAN, adding TCRdist sequence similarity when clustering within HLA-allele-positive subsets. Repertoires with fewer than 30,000 or more than 120,000 public chains were left out of co-occurrence clustering, as were about 5 repertoires with anomalous nucleotide sharing. The clones in this table, taken by TCRdb from immuneACCESS, are in-frame only. Not every clone is retained; where verified, under half of the shortfall comes from an unresolved V gene, and the cause of the rest is unknown. From that table come the V and J calls and clone size; the DNA was used to work out D and trimming. Present in this sample are 170,000 or so clones, roughly 75% of which were seen just once. 1% of the sample is in the top ten clones.

The cohort was made up of 666 healthy bone marrow donors. Cohort members were all nominally healthy when sampled, although unrecorded immune exposures were likely present. The donor was CMV seropositive and was included in the group of around 300 seropositive cohort members. Each donor provided a peripheral blood sample, and peripheral blood mononuclear cells were used for TCR beta sequencing. Genomic DNA extraction from the blood cell samples was performed with the Qiagen DNeasy Blood Extraction Kit. The sample comprised PBMCs. The chain is made from TRBV7-7 and TRBJ2-5, with 7 bases in between that match TRBD2. This sequence was found in a woman between 50 and 59 years old in good health and CMV-seropositive. The nucleotide sequence reads TGTGCTAGCAGCGACCGGGGGGAAGAGACCCAGTACTTC. The translation is CASSDRGEETQYF. Supplemented by the reference TRBV7-7 and TRBJ2-5 proteins around the CDR3, the complete variable domain is GAGVSQSPRYKVTKRGQDVTLRCDPISSHATLYWYQQALGQGPEFLTYFNYEAQPDKSGLPSDRFSAERPEGSISTLTIQRTEQRDSAMYRCASSDRGEETQYFGPGTRLLVL.